This T cell receptor (beta chain) was recovered during a study of blood T cell repertoires in COVID-19. The wider study: Researchers got acute and convalescent COVID-19 samples from the United States, Italy and Spain. PBMCs, B-cell-depleted T cells, or T cells were the source of the cDNA or gDNA that made up the material.

V lost 4 bases to trimming and J lost 4 bases; unmatched junction nucleotides: 4. The length of the CDR3 is 15 residues. Germline V gives CDR1 KGHSH, CDR2 LQKENI. In the original processing: How many nucleated cells were present was estimated from reference gene primer amplification. Using immunoSEQ multiplex PCR, the repertoire was profiled, and TCRdb retains in-frame clones only, with some absent. V and J calls and clone size come straight from that table; D and trimming were deduced from the DNA. The repertoire holds roughly 41,000 clones, with around 87% as singletons. Sequences were obtained from peripheral blood. This sequence joins TRBV18 and TRBJ2-5; 12 positions agree with TRBD2. The clonotype comes from a man in his sixties with active or convalescent COVID-19. This CDR3 is CASSLSSGRGETQYF. The CDR3 bases are TGTGCCAGCTCACTATCTAGCGGGAGGGGAGAGACCCAGTACTTC.